The T cell receptor beta chain under discussion was sequenced for a study of blood T cells in healthy people across ages. Study-wide background: Capturing about one barcoded beta molecule per two T cells was achieved by template switching.

This clonotype was recorded at least ten times. Its target is unknown. Primed by a sample-barcoded 5' primer and a J-beta primer mix, a second PCR proceeded for about 6 to 11 cycles. Each CDR3 protein gets one entry after TCRdb re-called the 5' RACE reads with MiXCR. The table shows approximately 490,000 distinct CDR3 sequences, with under 30% occurring only once. Notes on the study in general: Naive CD4+ cells and diversity were both higher in long-lived donors than in aged donors.

V dropped 0 bases and J dropped 1 base, with 15 bases sitting between them. This CDR3 has 17 residues. Germline V gene lookup returns CDR1 MNHEY and CDR2 SVGAGI. These data were also filed under a second study, of T cells of mothers and their children. That paper notes: Barcodes for each sample and 2-4 random nucleotides were added by the M1S primer used in the second PCR.

The sequence derives from a boy aged 10-17 years in good health. Sequencing was done on a sample of blood. This chain uses TRBV6-5 with TRBJ2-5, with no clear D. The CDR3 DNA sequence: TGTGCCAGCAGTTACTCGAGCCCCAGAGTGGCCCAAGAGACCCAGTACTTC. This gives the protein CASSYSSPRVAQETQYF.